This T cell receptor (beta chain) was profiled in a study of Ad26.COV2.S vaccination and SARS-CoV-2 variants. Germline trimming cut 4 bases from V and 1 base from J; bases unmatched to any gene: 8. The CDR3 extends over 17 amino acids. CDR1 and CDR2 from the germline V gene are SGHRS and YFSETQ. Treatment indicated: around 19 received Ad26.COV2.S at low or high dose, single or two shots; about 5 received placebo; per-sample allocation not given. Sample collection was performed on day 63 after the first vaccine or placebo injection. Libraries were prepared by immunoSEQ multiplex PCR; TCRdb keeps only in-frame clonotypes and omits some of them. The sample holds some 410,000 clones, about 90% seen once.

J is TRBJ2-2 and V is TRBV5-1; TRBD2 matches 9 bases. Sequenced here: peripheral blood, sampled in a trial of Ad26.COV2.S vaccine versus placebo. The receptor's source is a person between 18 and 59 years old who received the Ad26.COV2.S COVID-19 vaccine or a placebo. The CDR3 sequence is CASSQTSGTLNTGELFF. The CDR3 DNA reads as TGCGCCAGCAGCCAGACTAGCGGAACTTTGAACACCGGGGAGCTGTTTTTT.